This TCR beta chain derives from a study of control samples from healthy donors and cancer patients (TCRdb year 2020). Looking up the germline V gene yields CDR1 SGDLS and CDR2 YYNGEE. The CDR3 holds 14 amino acids from the cysteine to the phenylalanine. Only CDR3 DNA remains: 42 bases, in frame from the first base. V is shortened by 0 bases, J by 6 bases, and the region joining them spans 10 bases. The library was built by means of the immunoSEQ multiplex PCR assay. The source is immuneACCESS, and TCRdb retained only in-frame sequences with V and J called. Part of the clones is not carried over; for the studies checked, unresolved V genes explain less than half of this, and the remainder is unexplained. Present in this sample are more than 110,000 clones, approximately 86% of which were seen just once. Jointly, the top ten make up around 9% of the sample. Turning to this clone: Its recognized antigen is unknown. The input lacks base qualities; no much larger clone sits a single base away.

Sequenced material: blood. The V gene is TRBV9 and the J gene is TRBJ1-5; no confident D gene assignment can be made. The origin of this receptor is a woman in her twenties or thirties in good health. The CDR3 sequence is CASSVGGRGQPQHF. In nucleotides, the sequence is TGTGCCAGCAGCGTAGGCGGACGCGGTCAGCCCCAGCATTTT.